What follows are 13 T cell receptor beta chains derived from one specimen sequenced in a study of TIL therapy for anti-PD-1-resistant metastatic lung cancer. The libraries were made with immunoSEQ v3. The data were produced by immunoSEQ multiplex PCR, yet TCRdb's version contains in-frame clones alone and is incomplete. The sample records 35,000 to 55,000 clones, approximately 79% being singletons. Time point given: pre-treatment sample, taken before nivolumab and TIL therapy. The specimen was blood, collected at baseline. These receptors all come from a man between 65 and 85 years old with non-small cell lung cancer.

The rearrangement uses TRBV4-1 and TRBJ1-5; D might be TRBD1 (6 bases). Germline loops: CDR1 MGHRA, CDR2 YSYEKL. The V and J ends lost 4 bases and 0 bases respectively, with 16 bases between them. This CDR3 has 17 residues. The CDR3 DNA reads TGCGCCAGCAGCCCGAAGGAGGGGGGCTATAGCAATCAGCCCCAGCATTTT. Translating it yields CASSPKEGGYSNQPQHF.

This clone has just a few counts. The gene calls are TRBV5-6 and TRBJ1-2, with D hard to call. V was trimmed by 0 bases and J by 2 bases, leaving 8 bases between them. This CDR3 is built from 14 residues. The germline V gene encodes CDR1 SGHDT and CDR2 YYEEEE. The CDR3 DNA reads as TGTGCCAGCAGCTTGGGGAGGGAGAACTATGGCTACACCTTC. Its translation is CASSLGRENYGYTF.

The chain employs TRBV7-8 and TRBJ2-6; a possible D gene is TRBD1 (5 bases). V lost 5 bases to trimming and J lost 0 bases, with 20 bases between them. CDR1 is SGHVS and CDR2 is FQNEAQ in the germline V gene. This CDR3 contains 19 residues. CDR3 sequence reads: CASSPRTSNPISGANVLTF. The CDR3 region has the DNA TGTGCCAGCAGCCCCAGGACATCTAATCCGATCTCTGGGGCCAACGTCCTGACTTTC.

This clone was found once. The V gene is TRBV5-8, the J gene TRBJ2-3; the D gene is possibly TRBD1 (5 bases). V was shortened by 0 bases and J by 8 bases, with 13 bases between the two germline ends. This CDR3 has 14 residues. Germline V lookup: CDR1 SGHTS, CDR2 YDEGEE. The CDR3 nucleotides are TGTGCCAGCAGCTTGGGACAGAACCAGGCTACGCAGTATTTT. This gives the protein CASSLGQNQATQYF.

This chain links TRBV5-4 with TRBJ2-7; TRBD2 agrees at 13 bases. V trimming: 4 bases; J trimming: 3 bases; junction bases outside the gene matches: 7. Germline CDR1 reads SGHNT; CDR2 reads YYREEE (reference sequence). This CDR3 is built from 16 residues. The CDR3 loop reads CASSPRTSGSFYEQYF. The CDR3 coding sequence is TGTGCCAGCAGCCCCCGGACTAGCGGGAGCTTCTACGAGCAGTACTTC.

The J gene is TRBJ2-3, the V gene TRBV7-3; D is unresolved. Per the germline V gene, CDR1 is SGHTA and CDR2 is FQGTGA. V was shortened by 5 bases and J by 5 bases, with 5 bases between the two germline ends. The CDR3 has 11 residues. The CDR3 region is CASSPLDTQYF. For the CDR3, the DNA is TGTGCCAGCAGCCCTTTAGATACGCAGTATTTT.

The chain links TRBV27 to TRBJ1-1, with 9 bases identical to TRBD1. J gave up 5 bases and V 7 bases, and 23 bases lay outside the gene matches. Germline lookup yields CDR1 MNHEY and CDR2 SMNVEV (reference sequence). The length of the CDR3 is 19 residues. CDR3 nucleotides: TGTGCCAGCACCCCCTTTACCTCCTACGGGACAGGGTCGTATACTGAAGCTTTCTTT. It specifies CASTPFTSYGTGSYTEAFF.

In nucleotides, the CDR3 is TGCGCCAGCAGCTTGGCCGTGCTTGGGACAGGGGCAGGAGAGACCCAGTACTTC. The encoded protein is CASSLAVLGTGAGETQYF. The rearrangement uses TRBV5-1 and TRBJ2-5, with 10 bases matching TRBD1. With V trimmed by 0 bases and J by 4 bases, 12 bases remained unmatched. Germline CDR1 SGHRS, CDR2 YFSETQ. The CDR3 has 18 amino acids.

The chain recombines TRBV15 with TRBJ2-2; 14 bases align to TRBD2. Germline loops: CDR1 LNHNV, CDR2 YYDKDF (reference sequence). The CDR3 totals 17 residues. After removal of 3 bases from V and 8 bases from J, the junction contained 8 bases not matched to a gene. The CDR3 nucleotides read TGTGCCACCAGCAGGGGACTAGCGGGAGTCTACCGTGGGGAGCTGTTTTTT. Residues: CATSRGLAGVYRGELFF.

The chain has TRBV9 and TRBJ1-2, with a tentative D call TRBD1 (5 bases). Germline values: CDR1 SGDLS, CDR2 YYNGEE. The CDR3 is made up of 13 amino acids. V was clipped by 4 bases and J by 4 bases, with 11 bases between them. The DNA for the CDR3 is TGTGCCAGCAGCCTCCGGGACGGCTATGGCTACACCTTC. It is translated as CASSLRDGYGYTF.

CDR3 in DNA: TGTGCCGCCTCTTCTACGACCGCCTGGTCCTACGAGCAGTACTTC. Protein product: CAASSTTAWSYEQYF. The V gene is TRBV6-1, the J gene TRBJ2-7, with D uncertain. Trimming pared 11 bases from V and 1 base from J, leaving 21 bases between. The germline gives CDR1 MNHNS, CDR2 SASEGT. This CDR3 is built from 15 residues.

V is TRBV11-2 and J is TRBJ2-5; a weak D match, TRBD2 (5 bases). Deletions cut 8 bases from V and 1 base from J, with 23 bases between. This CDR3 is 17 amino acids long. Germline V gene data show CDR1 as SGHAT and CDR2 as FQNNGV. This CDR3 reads CASRGPENDRRQETQYF. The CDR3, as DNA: TGTGCCAGCCGGGGTCCTGAGAACGACCGGCGCCAAGAGACCCAGTACTTC. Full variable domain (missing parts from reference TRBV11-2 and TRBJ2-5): EAGVAQSPRYKIIEKRQSVAFWCNPISGHATLYWYQQILGQGPKLLIQFQNNGVVDDSQLPKDRFSAERLKGVDSTLKIQPAKLEDSAVYLCASRGPENDRRQETQYFGPGTRLLVL.

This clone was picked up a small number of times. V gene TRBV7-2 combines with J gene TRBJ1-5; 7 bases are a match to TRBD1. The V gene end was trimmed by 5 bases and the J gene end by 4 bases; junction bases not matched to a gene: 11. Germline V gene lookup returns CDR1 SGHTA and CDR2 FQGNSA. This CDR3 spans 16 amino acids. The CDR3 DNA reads TGTGCCAGCAGCCCAAGGCGGACAGGACTGAATCAGCCCCAGCATTTT. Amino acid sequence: CASSPRRTGLNQPQHF. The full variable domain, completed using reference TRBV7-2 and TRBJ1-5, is GAGVSQSPSNKVTEKGKDVELRCDPISGHTALYWYRQSLGQGLEFLIYFQGNSAPDKSGLPSDRFSAERTGGSVSTLTIQRTQQEDSAVYLCASSPRRTGLNQPQHFGDGTRLSIL.